This T cell receptor (beta chain) stems from a study of T cell changes during pregnancy in multiple sclerosis. The assay was immunoSEQ multiplex PCR, and TCRdb's table has in-frame clones only and misses some. The data hold 35,000 to 55,000 clones, with roughly nine tenths observed a single time. CDR1 and CDR2 (germline): GTSNPN, SVGIG (reference sequence). There are 13 residues in the CDR3. Trimming cost V 3 bases and J 2 bases, with 10 bases left between them. The clonotype originates from a female donor with multiple sclerosis, enrolled in a pregnancy study. This sequence joins TRBV30 and TRBJ1-1; D gene unclear. The material sequenced was CD4+ T cells from peripheral blood mononuclear cells, taken after pregnancy. The CDR3 nucleotides are TGTGCCTGGAGGGAACAGTTAAACACTGAAGCTTTCTTT. It is translated as CAWREQLNTEAFF.